The 17 T cell receptor beta chains listed next were all sequenced from one sample in a study of blood T cell repertoires in COVID-19. The protocol was immunoSEQ multiplex PCR, while the TCRdb copy is restricted to in-frame clones and leaves out a portion. The sample has about 180,000 clones, approximately 85% seen once; the top ten hold around 8.6%. The source material was PBMCs or T cells enriched from blood (not recorded which). These receptors all come from a woman in her thirties who had recovered from COVID-19.

This clone was recorded once. This chain uses TRBV7-2 with TRBJ2-1; 7 bases map to TRBD2. Trimming cost V 4 bases and J 11 bases; bases outside gene matches: 5. CDR1 and CDR2 (germline): SGHTA, FQGNSA. The CDR3 has 12 residues. The CDR3 nucleotides read TGTGCCAGCAGCTCCCCTAGCGGCCAGCAGTTCTTC. Residues: CASSSPSGQQFF.

The rearrangement joins TRBV4-1 to TRBJ2-5; 9 nucleotides match TRBD2. Trimming removed 2 bases from V and 3 bases from J; junction bases left unmatched: 4. Germline V gene data show CDR1 as MGHRA and CDR2 as YSYEKL. This CDR3 is 15 amino acids long. CDR3 in amino acids: CASSQPVAGEETQYF. The CDR3 DNA follows: TGCGCCAGCAGCCAACCCGTAGCGGGAGAAGAGACCCAGTACTTC.

This chain links TRBV6-1 with TRBJ2-1; 14 nucleotides agree with TRBD2. This CDR3 region has 16 residues. The V gene's germline CDR1 is MNHNS and CDR2 SASEGT. Trimming at V came to 2 bases and at J to 8 bases, leaving 5 bases not matched to a gene. In DNA form, the CDR3 reads TGTGCCAGCAGTGAATCCGGGACTAGCGGGAGTGATGAGCAGTTCTTC. Its protein product is CASSESGTSGSDEQFF.

The V and J genes are TRBV10-1 and TRBJ2-7, with a weak D call TRBD1 (6 bases). The V gene lost 5 bases and the J gene lost 3 bases, with 8 bases spanning the gap. The CDR3 covers 12 residues. The germline CDR1 and CDR2 sequences are WNHNN and SYGVQD (reference sequence). The CDR3 spells CASSSDSYEQYF. Written as DNA, the CDR3 is TGCGCCAGCAGTTCGGACAGCTACGAGCAGTACTTC.

This clone has a handful of counts. The chain couples TRBV7-2 to TRBJ1-1, with D maybe TRBD1 (5 bases). The CDR3 has 16 amino acids. Trimming removed 2 bases from V and 1 base from J, with 14 bases in between. Per the germline V gene, CDR1 is SGHTA and CDR2 is FQGNSA. The CDR3 loop is CASSLSGGLGNTEAFF. CDR3 sequence (DNA): TGTGCCAGCAGCTTATCTGGGGGGTTGGGGAACACTGAAGCTTTCTTT.

The chain combines TRBV19 with TRBJ2-7; TRBD2 aligns across 8 bases. The CDR3 is made up of 12 amino acids. Germline CDR1 and CDR2: LNHDA and SQIVND (reference sequence). The V gene end was trimmed by 11 bases and the J gene end by 2 bases; junction bases not matched to a gene: 5. CDR3 sequence (DNA): TGTGCCCCGGGGGGGTTCGCCTACGAGCAGTACTTC. Protein product: CAPGGFAYEQYF.

This clone was observed a few times. The rearrangement uses TRBV4-1 and TRBJ2-7, with 11 bases that match TRBD2. The CDR3 is made up of 16 amino acids. Trimming cost V 4 bases and J 0 bases; bases outside gene matches: 5. Germline CDR1 MGHRA, CDR2 YSYEKL. The CDR3 sequence is CASSPKTSGSSYEQYF. The CDR3 nucleotides read TGCGCCAGCAGCCCTAAAACTAGCGGGAGCTCCTACGAGCAGTACTTC.

This chain connects TRBV15 to TRBJ2-6; D is perhaps TRBD2 (6 bases). Trimming left V 1 base short and J 0 bases short, with 16 bases between. Germline V gene lookup returns CDR1 LNHNV and CDR2 YYDKDF (reference sequence). The length of the CDR3 is 19 residues. The CDR3 is CATSRAATGVGSGANVLTF. For the CDR3, the DNA is TGTGCCACCAGCAGAGCAGCCACGGGGGTCGGCTCTGGGGCCAACGTCCTGACTTTC.

The rearrangement joins TRBV4-1 to TRBJ2-1; TRBD2 agrees at 9 bases. The CDR3 runs 16 residues. Germline values: CDR1 MGHRA, CDR2 YSYEKL. Trimming at V came to 0 bases and at J to 8 bases, leaving 8 bases not matched to a gene. DNA for the CDR3: TGCGCCAGCAGCCAAGACCCTGGGACTAGCCGAGATGAGCAGTTCTTC. It translates to CASSQDPGTSRDEQFF.

The chain carries TRBV28 and TRBJ2-7; D call uncertain. Trimming removed 5 bases from V and 2 bases from J, with 13 bases in between. The germline CDR1 and CDR2 sequences are MDHEN and SYDVKM. This CDR3 spans 14 amino acids. The CDR3 bases are TGTGCCAGCAGTACCTCCCTCAGGACCTACGAGCAGTACTTC. Amino acids: CASSTSLRTYEQYF.

This clone turned up a few times. The chain joins TRBV6-1 to TRBJ2-3; 7 nucleotides match TRBD2. Germline V lookup: CDR1 MNHNS, CDR2 SASEGT. V gave up 3 bases and J gave up 0 bases; unmatched junction bases: 6. The CDR3 contains 16 residues. CDR3 in amino acids: CASSEASGGSTDTQYF. The CDR3 DNA sequence: TGTGCCAGCAGTGAGGCTAGCGGAGGGAGCACAGATACGCAGTATTTT.

In its sample, this clone was seen a few times. This chain uses TRBV28 with TRBJ2-7; TRBD2 matches at 12 bases. Trimming took 4 bases from V and 0 from J; bases not matched to a gene: 1. Germline V gene data show CDR1 as MDHEN and CDR2 as SYDVKM. This CDR3 is 15 amino acids long. In DNA, the CDR3 is TGTGCCAGCAGTTCACTAGCGGGAGGCTCCTACGAGCAGTACTTC. Protein sequence: CASSSLAGGSYEQYF.

V gene TRBV7-3 combines with J gene TRBJ2-2; TRBD1 matches at 8 bases. After removal of 2 bases from V and 4 bases from J, the junction contained 9 bases not matched to a gene. Germline V CDR1 and CDR2: SGHTA, FQGTGA. The CDR3 totals 17 residues. CDR3 nucleotides: TGTGCCAGCAGCTTACCCGGACAGGGAAGAGGCACCGGGGAGCTGTTTTTT. As protein: CASSLPGQGRGTGELFF.

This chain joins TRBV4-1 and TRBJ2-5, with a tentative D call TRBD1 (6 bases). CDR3 size: 14 residues. CDR1 and CDR2 from the germline V gene are MGHRA and YSYEKL. Trimming took off 4 bases at V and 2 bases at J, with 11 bases between the two ends. CDR3 amino acids: CASSLNRDQETQYF. DNA of the CDR3: TGCGCCAGCAGCCTGAACAGGGATCAAGAGACCCAGTACTTC.

The genes are TRBV5-4 and TRBJ2-7, with D possibly TRBD1 on 6 matching bases. Germline V gene sequence: CDR1 SGHNT, CDR2 YYREEE (reference sequence). The germline V and J ends were trimmed by 1 base and 7 bases, with 15 bases remaining between them. The CDR3 totals 14 residues. CDR3 residues: CASSLTLGAREQYF. The CDR3 region has the DNA TGTGCCAGCAGCTTGACGCTGGGGGCGAGAGAGCAGTACTTC.

The chain joins TRBV29-1 to TRBJ2-1; 8 nucleotides line up with TRBD2. CDR3 length equals 17 residues. Per germline, CDR1 SQVTM and CDR2 ANQGSEA. V dropped 6 bases and J dropped 9; count of bases not matched to a gene: 22. CDR3 residues: CSVPCGGLVLSCVEQFF. DNA for the CDR3: TGCAGCGTCCCCTGTGGGGGACTAGTCTTGTCGTGCGTTGAGCAGTTCTTC.

The genes are TRBV27 and TRBJ2-7; the D gene is possibly TRBD1 (5 bases). Germline-derived CDR1 and CDR2 are MNHEY and SMNVEV (reference sequence). The V gene lost 0 bases and the J gene lost 1 base, with 13 bases spanning the gap. CDR3 length: 16 residues. The chain's CDR3 is CASSLSGWQGSYEQYF. CDR3 coding DNA: TGTGCCAGCAGTTTATCCGGGTGGCAGGGATCCTACGAGCAGTACTTC.